This T cell receptor (beta chain) was sequenced in a study of CD4 T cells in relation to SARS-CoV-2 and coronaviruses. Germline trimming cut 2 bases from V and 7 bases from J; bases unmatched to any gene: 4. CDR3 length equals 13 residues. Germline V gene sequence: CDR1 LGHDT, CDR2 YNNKEL (reference sequence). With regard to this clone: Its antigen is unidentified.

Using immunoSEQ multiplex PCR, the repertoire was profiled, and TCRdb retains in-frame clones only, with some absent. The table records around 40,000 clones, approximately 87% of them present only once. The TCR sequence derives from an adult with COVID-19. The sequencing input was naive CD4+ T cells from PBMCs, cultured in vitro. Indicated subset: naive CD4+ T cells isolated by negative enrichment. The gene calls are TRBV3-1 (or the pseudogene TRBV3-2) and TRBJ1-1; 7 bases are a match to TRBD1. CDR3 sequence reads: CASSQWDSFEAFF. In DNA form, the CDR3 reads TGTGCCAGCAGCCAATGGGACAGCTTTGAAGCTTTCTTT.